Listed below are T cell receptor beta chains from one sample, sequenced in a study of STAT5B mutations in CD4+ large granular lymphocyte leukemia. Repertoires were generated with immunoSEQ multiplex PCR, while TCRdb's copy carries only in-frame clones and drops some. The table records 30,000 to 40,000 clones, less than 80% of them present only once. Sequences were obtained from CD4+ T cells from blood buffy coats. These receptors came from a human donor in good health. Both conserved end residues are part of each CDR3. D genes are given only for firm matches. Clone size is stated in some rows and not others, as once, few, many or a class when expanded.

TRBJ2-2,TRBV5-4,.,.,TGTGCCAGCAGCGTAGGGGGGGCTGGCGGGGAGCTGTTTTTT,CASSVGGAGGELFF
TRBJ1-1,TRBV4-3,.,few,TGCGCCAGCAGCCAAGGCAGGGCGGGACCGATGAACACTGAAGCTTTCTTT,CASSQGRAGPMNTEAFF
TRBJ2-3,TRBV11-2,.,.,TGTGCCAGCAGCCCCGGGCGTCCCGCGGATACGCAGTATTTT,CASSPGRPADTQYF
TRBJ2-7,TRBV15,TRBD2,once,TGTGCCACCAGCGTTCGCGGGGGGGCCTACGAGCAGTACTTC,CATSVRGGAYEQYF
TRBJ1-6,TRBV7-2,.,.,TGTGCCAGCAGCTTAAACACTCCGGGGCAGAATTCACCCCTCCACTTT,CASSLNTPGQNSPLHF
TRBJ1-1,TRBV6-6,.,.,TGTGCCAGCAGTACTTTTGGGGTGCACACTGAAGCTTTCTTT,CASSTFGVHTEAFF
TRBJ2-7,TRBV7-9,.,.,TGTGCCAGCAGCTCTTTTGGACAGACGGCGGTCAAGCAGTACTTC,CASSSFGQTAVKQYF
TRBJ2-6,TRBV4-2,.,.,TGTGCCAGCAGCCTCCGAGGAGAGCAGGGGTTAGAGATCTCTGGGGCCAACGTCCTGACTTTC,CASSLRGEQGLEISGANVLTF
TRBJ2-7,TRBV6-5,TRBD1,.,TGTGCCAGCAGTCGGAACCGGGACAGGACCTACGAGCAGTACTTC,CASSRNRDRTYEQYF
TRBJ1-2,TRBV19,.,few,TGTGCCAGTAGAGGGACACCCTATGGCTACACCTTC,CASRGTPYGYTF
TRBJ1-4,TRBV6-5,.,.,TGTGCCAGCAGTTCGCCATCCCAAGGCGAAAAACTGTTTTTT,CASSSPSQGEKLFF
TRBJ1-3,TRBV10-2,.,once,TGCGCCAGCAGCGGAGGGGGGGTGGTATCGGGAAACACCATATATTTT,CASSGGGVVSGNTIYF
TRBJ1-2,TRBV5-6,TRBD1,.,TGTGCCAGCAGCCGACGGGACAGATACTACACCTTC,CASSRRDRYYTF
TRBJ2-3,TRBV4-3,.,.,TGCGCCAGCAGCCAAGAAAGCAGGACGCAGTATTTT,CASSQESRTQYF
TRBJ1-5,TRBV5-1,TRBD1,.,TGCGCCAGCAGTCTCGGGACAGGCAATCAGCCCCAGCATTTT,CASSLGTGNQPQHF
TRBJ2-1,TRBV6-1,.,few,TGTGCCAGCACGCCGGCTAAGGGAGCTTACAATGAGCAGTTCTTC,CASTPAKGAYNEQFF
TRBJ2-1,TRBV5-1,.,.,TGCGCCAGCAGCTTGGTTCCAGGGGACTCCTACAATGAGCAGTTCTTC,CASSLVPGDSYNEQFF
TRBJ1-6,TRBV14,.,.,TGTGCCAGTACAAAACAGGGTCATCCCGAGGGGTATAATTCACCCCTCCACTTT,CASTKQGHPEGYNSPLHF
TRBJ1-4,TRBV6-6,.,once,TGTGCCAGCAGTAAGCCAGGGTCTGATGAAAAACTGTTTTTT,CASSKPGSDEKLFF
TRBJ2-7,TRBV7-6,.,.,TGTGCCAGCAGCTTAGGTTCATTTTACGAGCAGTACTTC,CASSLGSFYEQYF
TRBJ2-7,TRBV11-1,TRBD1,.,TGTGCCAGCAGCTTAATGGGTTTGGCAGGGGGCGAACTCTACGAGCAGTACTTC,CASSLMGLAGGELYEQYF
TRBJ2-5,TRBV28,TRBD1,.,TGTGCCAGCAGCCCTCCCGACAGGGGGCAGGAGACCCAGTACTTC,CASSPPDRGQETQYF
TRBJ1-2,TRBV6-5,TRBD1,.,TGTGCCAGCAGCCCAATCGACTGGACAGGGGATGGCTACACCTTC,CASSPIDWTGDGYTF
TRBJ1-2,TRBV12-5,TRBD1,few,TGTGCTAGTGGTTTGGTACAGGGGGCTTATGGCTACACCTTC,CASGLVQGAYGYTF
TRBJ2-1,TRBV7-2,.,.,TGTGCCAGCAGCCCCCGTCGCTCGAGCTCCTACAATGAGCAGTTCTTC,CASSPRRSSSYNEQFF
TRBJ2-3,TRBV19,.,.,TGTGCCAGTAGTAACCCGAGGGGGGAGGGCACAGATACGCAGTATTTT,CASSNPRGEGTDTQYF
TRBJ1-3,TRBV6-1,.,.,TGTGCCAGCAGTGGGAGGAGCAGGGCCTCTGGTGGAAACACCATATATTTT,CASSGRSRASGGNTIYF
TRBJ2-1,TRBV7-9,.,.,TGTGCCAGCAGCCTAGGGGGGGCCTCTAATGAGCAGTTCTTC,CASSLGGASNEQFF